This TCR beta chain was documented in a study of identical twins. Broader study findings: High-abundance cord blood beta clonotypes had fewer insertions; memory repertoires showed none. The study drew conclusions from cross-sectional statistical analysis, not from following the same donors. An excess of low generation probability was shown by twin-shared out-of-frame alpha sequences.

This clonotype was detected only a few times. Its antigen is not identified. Each CDR3 protein gets one entry after TCRdb re-called the 5' RACE reads with MiXCR. The sample has around 1.7 million distinct CDR3 sequences, roughly 35% seen once. The CDR3 consists of 17 residues. Germline V gives CDR1 MNHNS, CDR2 SASEGT. Trimming pared 1 base from V and 0 bases from J, leaving 10 bases between. The specimen sequenced was cord blood. This clonotype originated in a newborn girl in good health. The chain couples TRBV6-1 to TRBJ1-6; D unclear. The CDR3 bases are TGTGCCAGCAGTGAAGGAGGCGGCAGCTCCTATAATTCACCCCTCCACTTT. Its translation is CASSEGGGSSYNSPLHF.